The 19 T cell receptor beta chains given below trace back to one sample, sequenced in a study of cytomegalovirus exposure and HLA in healthy donors. Amplification used 60 Vbeta primers and 13 Jbeta primers. Sequenced by immunoSEQ multiplex PCR; TCRdb stores in-frame clones only, minus some. The sample contains some 120,000 clones, 77% of which appear only once. The sequenced sample consisted of PBMCs. The receptors stem from a human donor in good health.

This clone was recorded once. The gene calls are TRBV10-2 and TRBJ1-2; 10 bases map to TRBD1. CDR3 length: 16 amino acids. CDR1 WSHSY and CDR2 SAAADI come from the germline V gene. J gave up 3 bases and V 6 bases, and 10 bases lay outside the gene matches. CDR3 amino acids: CASSPVVGTGDYGYTF. The CDR3 DNA reads as TGCGCCAGCAGCCCGGTAGTTGGGACAGGGGACTATGGCTACACCTTC.

V usage is TRBV5-6 and J usage is TRBJ1-1; maybe TRBD1 (6 bases). The CDR3 runs to 15 residues. CDR1 and CDR2 (germline): SGHDT, YYEEEE. Between the trimmed V and J ends, which lost 1 base and 6 bases, there was a span of 16 bases. This CDR3 is CASSLWQGRWPEAFF. Here the CDR3 DNA reads TGTGCCAGCAGCTTGTGGCAGGGGCGATGGCCTGAAGCTTTCTTT.

This chain uses TRBV5-1 with TRBJ2-1; TRBD1 matches at 10 bases. The germline CDR1 and CDR2 sequences are SGHRS and YFSETQ. The CDR3 length is 15 residues. V lost 4 bases to trimming and J lost 5 bases; unmatched junction nucleotides: 6. CDR3 amino acids: CASSTGQGRNNEQFF. The DNA for the CDR3 is TGCGCCAGCAGCACGGGACAGGGGCGAAACAATGAGCAGTTCTTC.

The rearrangement uses TRBV2 and TRBJ1-1; D is uncertain. Trimming took off 2 bases at V and 0 bases at J, with 7 bases between the two ends. Germline CDR1 is SNHLY and CDR2 is FYNNEI. CDR3 length equals 14 residues. Here the CDR3 reads CASSELQMNTEAFF. CDR3 DNA sequence: TGTGCCAGCAGTGAATTACAGATGAACACTGAAGCTTTCTTT.

The J gene is TRBJ2-7, the V gene TRBV2, with TRBD1 matching 10 bases. This CDR3 is built from 15 residues. V was clipped by 3 bases and J by 0 bases; unmatched bases: 2. The germline CDR1 and CDR2 sequences are SNHLY and FYNNEI. CDR3 DNA sequence: TGTGCCAGCAGTGAGGGGGACAGGGGCTCCTACGAGCAGTACTTC. This translates into CASSEGDRGSYEQYF.

The CDR3 region is CASSRQGAYEQYF. CDR3 in DNA: TGTGCCAGCAGTCGACAGGGCGCCTACGAGCAGTACTTC. This rearrangement joins TRBV27 to TRBJ2-7, with 7 bases lining up with TRBD1. Germline trimming cut 5 bases from V and 2 bases from J; bases unmatched to any gene: 3. In germline, CDR1 is MNHEY, CDR2 SMNVEV (reference sequence). There are 13 residues in the CDR3.

The rearrangement uses TRBV11-2 and TRBJ2-7; 11 bases agree with TRBD2. CDR1 and CDR2 (germline): SGHAT, FQNNGV. This CDR3 has 15 amino acids. The V gene end was trimmed by 1 base and the J gene end by 3 bases; junction bases not matched to a gene: 2. Here the CDR3 reads CASSLVAGGGYEQYF. CDR3 coding DNA: TGTGCCAGCAGCTTAGTAGCGGGAGGGGGCTACGAGCAGTACTTC.

V and J are TRBV14 and TRBJ2-3; unclear D gene. The CDR3 is 16 residues long. Trimming shortened V by 0 bases and J by 2 bases, and 12 bases separated the two germline ends. CDR1 is SGHDN and CDR2 is FVKESK in the germline V gene. In DNA form, the CDR3 reads TGTGCCAGCAGCCAAGATGATTCGAAGCTCACAGATACGCAGTATTTT. Its protein product is CASSQDDSKLTDTQYF.

V gene TRBV13 combines with J gene TRBJ2-7; D not certain. Trimming cost V 0 bases and J 3 bases, with 15 bases left between them. Germline values: CDR1 PRHDT, CDR2 FYEKMQ (reference sequence). The CDR3 totals 16 residues. CDR3 protein: CASSLGGSRTVYEQYF. The CDR3 nucleotides read TGTGCCAGCAGCTTAGGCGGTTCAAGAACTGTCTACGAGCAGTACTTC.

The genes are TRBV2 and TRBJ1-4; D unclear. Trimming took off 3 bases at V and 5 bases at J, with 10 bases between the two ends. The length of the CDR3 is 14 residues. The V gene's germline CDR1 is SNHLY and CDR2 FYNNEI. DNA for the CDR3: TGTGCCAGCAGTGAGAGGGTGGTGAATGAAAAACTGTTTTTT. Encoded protein: CASSERVVNEKLFF.

This clone was seen just once. The chain employs TRBV6-5 and TRBJ1-1, with TRBD1 identical over 9 bases. Germline V CDR1 and CDR2: MNHEY, SVGAGI. The CDR3 has 14 residues. Trimming took 5 bases from V and 4 from J; bases not matched to a gene: 5. DNA of the CDR3: TGTGCCAGCAGTCACAGGGGGCTGAGCACTGAAGCTTTCTTT. Amino acids: CASSHRGLSTEAFF.

This clone was detected once. The chain employs TRBV6-1 and TRBJ2-7; TRBD1 is a possible D gene (5 bases). The length of the CDR3 is 14 residues. With 6 bases removed from V and 1 base from J, the gap between germline ends came to 13 bases. In germline, CDR1 is MNHNS, CDR2 SASEGT. The CDR3 DNA reads TGTGCCAGCAGCGCCCCGGACAAATCCTACGAGCAGTACTTC. This gives the protein CASSAPDKSYEQYF.

This chain uses TRBV5-1 with TRBJ2-3; 9 bases are a match to TRBD2. Trimming at V came to 5 bases and at J to 4 bases, leaving 11 bases not matched to a gene. This CDR3 has 16 residues. The germline CDR1 and CDR2 sequences are SGHRS and YFSETQ. The CDR3 loop is CASSKPGLAVADTQYF. In DNA, the CDR3 is TGCGCCAGCAGTAAACCGGGACTAGCTGTCGCAGATACGCAGTATTTT. Full variable domain (remainder filled in from reference TRBV5-1 and TRBJ2-3): KAGVTQTPRYLIKTRGQQVTLSCSPISGHRSVSWYQQTPGQGLQFLFEYFSETQRNKGNFPGRFSGRQFSNSRSEMNVSTLELGDSALYLCASSKPGLAVADTQYFGPGTRLTVL.

The chain recombines TRBV18 with TRBJ2-7, with TRBD1 matching over 7 bases. CDR3 size: 14 residues. Germline V gene data show CDR1 as KGHSH and CDR2 as LQKENI. Unmatched junction bases numbered 3, after V lost 0 bases and J lost 4 bases. The CDR3 here is CASSPPGQRYEQYF. For the CDR3, the DNA is TGTGCCAGCTCACCACCGGGACAGCGGTACGAGCAGTACTTC.

This clone was found once. V gene TRBV5-1 combines with J gene TRBJ2-2, with 7 bases aligning to TRBD2. The CDR3 is 16 amino acids. Germline V gives CDR1 SGHRS, CDR2 YFSETQ. Trimming removed 7 bases from V and 2 bases from J; junction bases left unmatched: 11. The CDR3 here is CASQGGAVQNTGELFF. In nucleotides, the CDR3 is TGCGCCAGCCAGGGAGGGGCCGTTCAAAACACCGGGGAGCTGTTTTTT.

V and J are TRBV5-8 and TRBJ2-3, with 7 bases identical to TRBD2. The V and J ends lost 0 bases and 4 bases, in that order; junction bases with no gene match: 8. The CDR3 contains 16 residues. Germline lookup yields CDR1 SGHTS and CDR2 YDEGEE. The CDR3 DNA reads as TGTGCCAGCAGCTTGGCGGTGCGGGAGTATGCAGATACGCAGTATTTT. Amino acids: CASSLAVREYADTQYF.

The chain couples TRBV29-1 to TRBJ2-1; 9 bases match TRBD2. CDR1 and CDR2 (germline): SQVTM, ANQGSEA. This CDR3 region has 15 residues. After removal of 4 bases from V and 7 bases from J, the junction contained 11 bases not matched to a gene. As DNA, the CDR3 is TGCAGCGTTGGGTATTTAGCGGGAGTTGGAAATGAGCAGTTCTTC. It yields the protein CSVGYLAGVGNEQFF.

This chain uses TRBV19 with TRBJ1-3; no reliable D call. The CDR3 loop spans 13 amino acids. Trimming removed 3 bases from V and 2 bases from J, with 5 bases in between. The germline gives CDR1 LNHDA, CDR2 SQIVND (reference sequence). In DNA, the CDR3 is TGTGCCAGTAGTATCTCGGCTGGAAACACCATATATTTT. It encodes CASSISAGNTIYF.

The chain recombines TRBV19 with TRBJ1-3, with TRBD1 matching 7 bases. Trimming cost V 3 bases and J 4 bases; bases outside gene matches: 18. The CDR3 is 19 amino acids. Germline assignment: CDR1 LNHDA and CDR2 SQIVND (reference sequence). CDR3 loop: CASSMGSARTGSGGNTIYF. CDR3 bases: TGTGCCAGTAGTATGGGATCCGCTCGGACAGGCAGTGGAGGAAACACCATATATTTT.